The text below deals with one T cell receptor (beta chain). As yet, its antigen is unknown. The entry originates in a study of T cell repertoires in cytomegalovirus infection. Study information: CMV epitopes, recently identified HLA-C-restricted and well-studied HLA-B-restricted, were used. Indications came from public TCR beta signatures; they pointed to CMV infection and to a matching HLA type. Points from the study as a whole: The cumulative frequency of public TCR beta families identified carriers of CMV plus the relevant HLA. There were HLA-C-restricted CMV-specific TCR beta clonotypes dominating the ex vivo response.

TCRdb processed the reads anew with MiXCR; each CDR3 protein has one entry. The repertoire holds hundreds of thousands of distinct CDR3 sequences, about 33% seen once, with around an eighth in the top ten. V lost 0 bases and J lost 7, with 12 bases in between. The germline V gene encodes CDR1 MGHRA and CDR2 YSYEKL. The CDR3 totals 14 residues. This chain uses TRBV4-1 with TRBJ1-1, with no clear D. The receptor's source is a human donor in good health (CMV status not recorded). Some clones in this sample may be carry-over from other donors' samples. The input for sequencing was cultured CD8+ T cells from PBMCs, taken from culture after CMV antigen stimulation. DNA for the CDR3: TGCGCCAGCAGCCAAGATCTGGGCGGTTTTGAAGCTTTCTTT. Translating gives CASSQDLGGFEAFF.